The present entry profiles one T cell receptor beta chain with its context. The antigen is undetermined. Unique molecular identifiers were carried by the TCR beta cDNA libraries. From the PCR reads, TCRdb called clonotypes with MiXCR, one entry per CDR3 protein. In the table there are fewer than 550,000 distinct CDR3 sequences, 30% to 40% of which are singletons. V was trimmed by 8 bases and J by 1 base, leaving 8 bases between them. CDR3 length: 12 residues. These data originate in a study of post-analysis software for immune sequencing data. General observations from the study: TRBV5-6, TRBV5-1 and TRBV20-1 were among 4 or 5 TRBV segments more frequent in patients than controls. Those with multiple sclerosis, the patient group, showed significantly lower normalized Chao1 diversity than controls. By F measure, samples from a shared preparation batch strongly co-clustered.

The chain uses TRBV12-3 or TRBV12-4 and TRBJ1-2, with D uncertain. The origin of this receptor is a girl under 18 with multiple sclerosis. Sequencing was performed on blood. The CDR3 DNA reads TGTGCCAGCCGCATGGGTAACTATGGCTACACCTTC. Its translation is CASRMGNYGYTF.